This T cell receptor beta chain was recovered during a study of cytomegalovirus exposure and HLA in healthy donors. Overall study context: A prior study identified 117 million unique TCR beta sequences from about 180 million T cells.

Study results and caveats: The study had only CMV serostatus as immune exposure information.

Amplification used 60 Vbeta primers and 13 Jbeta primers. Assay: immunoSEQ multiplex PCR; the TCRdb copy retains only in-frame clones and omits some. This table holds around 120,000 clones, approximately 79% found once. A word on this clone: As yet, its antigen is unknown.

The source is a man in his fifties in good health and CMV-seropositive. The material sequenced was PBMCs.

CDR3 loop: CATSSQGRGRGGYTF. CDR3 nucleotides: TGTGCCACCAGCAGCCAAGGGCGGGGAAGGGGCGGCTACACCTTC. This rearrangement joins TRBV15 to TRBJ1-2; D is perhaps TRBD1 (5 bases). This CDR3 is built from 15 residues. Looked up from germline, CDR1 is LNHNV and CDR2 is YYDKDF (reference sequence). V was clipped by 3 bases and J by 8 bases, with 19 bases between them.